This section outlines one T cell receptor beta chain sequence together with its context. Its antigen is not yet known. Base qualities were left out, and no much larger clone turns up one base away. The data are from a study of cytomegalovirus exposure and HLA in healthy donors (TCRdb year 2017). Broadly, across the study: An earlier analysis of about 530 of the donors reported roughly 300 Gb of sequence data and around 120 million unique TCR beta sequences obtained from some 170 million T cells. Donor age, sex, ethnicity and CMV serostatus were compiled alongside the repertoire data. An earlier analysis of 587 of the donors applied high-throughput TCR beta sequencing to assess whether each TCR beta V gene segment acted as functional or pseudogenic. HLA typing covered class I and class II loci at four-digit resolution. Because of strong linkage in the cohort, roughly five DR-DQ haplotypes were treated as single units for association and clustering. Around 330 gigabases of sequencing data and around 88 million unique TCR sequences made up an early release that covered 640 HLA-typed donors. Typing coverage varied by locus: about 620-630 donors for A, B, C, DRB1 and DQB1; around 560 for DQA1; some 610 for DPA1; 450 to 480 for DPB1. Rather than drawing on any new phenotypic data, the later analysis identified candidate immune exposures from TCR beta sequences and the way those sequences occurred across donors. The T cell repertoires of around 670 subjects were profiled by immunosequencing and related to cytomegalovirus serostatus. In a later analysis, previously published TCR beta repertoires from 550 to 700 donors were re-analyzed and high-resolution HLA genotyping was added so that TCR occurrence patterns could be studied. Of the 398 genotyped donors, approximately 80% were placed in the genetic ancestry cluster associated with self-reported Caucasian donors. The study aimed to test whether signatures of past pathogen exposure could be identified by cataloging public T cell receptors. A later genetic analysis used genome-wide SNP genotypes for about 65% of the 666 donors, treating that subset as a discovery cohort. All discovery cohort repertoires had been generated on a single sequencing platform. In addition to the first cohort of 650 to 750 subjects, a separate validation cohort of some 120 different subjects was used. The study combined high-throughput TCR immunosequencing, statistical association of individual TCRs with disease status, and machine learning to predict cytomegalovirus infection status. Among several hundred genotyped donors of the cohort, an average of around 250,000 unique TCR beta nucleotide sequences was sequenced per donor, of which approximately 18% were non-productive.

Study-wide conclusions, independent of this receptor: This cohort had only TCR beta chains sequenced, and the lack of alpha or paired-chain data limited which features could be detected. A further reported finding was that TCR beta sequences accurately predicted the HLA-A and HLA-B alleles for most subjects in the first cohort. According to a later analysis, parvovirus B19, influenza, CMV and Epstein-Barr virus appeared linked to several top co-occurrence clusters. At a false discovery rate of 0.05, a later analysis linked approximately 18,000 TCR beta sequences to specific HLA alleles. An earlier analysis of around 500 of the donors showed that most TCR beta V segments appeared in productive rearrangements either about 90% or about 30% of the time, which broadly matched IMGT annotations. Strong co-occurrence of HLA alleles, especially DR and DQ, made assigning TCR associations to individual alleles difficult. Most CMV-associated TCR beta chains appeared to be HLA-restricted in a later analysis, and the HLA associations seemed to be driven largely by CMV exposure. Because HLA typing was unavailable for some donors at each locus, only the typed subset was used in association tests. Sequencing depth was assumed to be roughly uniform across donors in the presence/absence analyses, though that assumption may not hold. Fewer than 20 rarely observed V segments, including chromosome 9 orphons, were excluded from the earlier analysis of a few hundred of the donors because counts were too low. The authors suggested that the approach could potentially be generalized to other disease states and immunological phenotypes. Some IMGT-functional V segments, including TRBV6-2 and TRBV6-3, could not be distinguished by the 87-base-pair reads and were therefore excluded. In vitro tests confirmed that a few of the cytomegalovirus-associated TCR beta chains recognize cytomegalovirus antigens. Linkage disequilibrium might explain the correlated functional status among segregating V segments, but an unknown experimental factor could not be ruled out. Cytomegalovirus status was reported to be diagnosed by the classifier with high specificity and sensitivity in both the original and validation cohorts. A cluster of highly shared sequence variants was judged likely to be a technical artifact of the sequencing pipeline. V-gene and J-gene trimming of TCR beta chains was associated with a missense DCLRE1C variant in a later genetic analysis, and the association was replicated in an independent cohort. Most TCR sequences were seen in very few donors, while some public TCRs were found in many individuals. In a later analysis, HLA-associated TCR beta chains showed more clonal expansion and lower generation probabilities than non-associated chains that were equally common. CMV serostatus was the only immune exposure information available for the cohort. A later genetic analysis reported fewer N-insertions in productive TCRs among donors in an Asian-associated ancestry cluster than the approximately 700-donor mean. A total of 150 or so TCR beta chains were listed by the study as associated with cytomegalovirus. According to a later analysis, TCR association rates differed among HLA loci, with DRB1 alleles showing the most associated TCRs and HLA-C alleles showing the fewest.

From V the trimming removes 5 bases and from J it removes 3 bases, while the gene matches leave 4 bases of the junction unaccounted for. From cysteine to phenylalanine, the CDR3 is 14 amino acids long. Just the 42-base CDR3 DNA is kept, in frame starting at base 1. The germline V gene (reference sequence) sets CDR1 to MNHEY and CDR2 to SMNVEV. The library was produced with the immunoSEQ multiplex PCR assay. A mixture of 60 forward primers for TCR Vbeta segments and 13 reverse primers for TCR Jbeta segments was used in the multiplex PCR. A multiplex PCR assay on genomic DNA amplified the CDR3 region of rearranged TCR beta genes. Amplified TCR beta libraries were sequenced as 87-base-pair reads on the Illumina HiSeq System. Regarding the original processing steps: Across the roughly 600 repertoires, a later analysis counted tens of millions of unique TCR beta chains, roughly 11 million of which were shared by at least two donors. Raw reads were error-corrected and collapsed into unique sequences with a nearest-neighbor algorithm that merged closely related sequences to remove PCR and sequencing errors. Alignment of CDR3 sequences to IMGT reference sequences was used to assign V, D and J gene segments. For a sequence to be retained, a match of at least six nucleotides to both a V gene segment and a J gene segment was required. Rearrangements were classified as productive when the CDR3 lacked stop codons and remained in frame with V and J, and all other rearrangements were classified as non-productive. Following IMGT convention, CDR3 was defined as the stretch from the second conserved V-encoded cysteine to the conserved J-encoded phenylalanine. The earlier analysis of some 550 of the donors excluded any sequence lacking an unambiguous match to a single V gene segment. An earlier analysis of roughly 590 of the donors called V segments functional above 56.7% productive rearrangements and segregating when the between-donor standard deviation exceeded 5%. A statistical classification framework was built to diagnose cytomegalovirus status from the catalog of TCR beta chain sequences. V and J gene assignment, in a later analysis, came from comparing TCR nucleotide sequences with IMGT/GENE-DB human TR gene sequences. Using the TCRdist pipeline, a later analysis assigned CDR3 sequences along with most-parsimonious VDJ recombination scenarios. In a later analysis, every TCR beta chain was defined by the combination of its CDR3 amino acid sequence and its V-gene family, and reads without a unique V-gene family were dropped. To address suspected cross-contamination and a sequencing artifact, a later analysis removed several hundred highly shared, low-generation-probability nucleotide sequences. A later analysis calculated a clonal expansion index for each public chain from normalized within-repertoire ranks of inferred template counts. A later analysis computed generation probabilities with a VDJ recombination model fitted to out-of-frame rearrangements, and checked the results against IGoR. In a later analysis, TCR-TCR, TCR-HLA and TCR-CMV co-occurrence was scored with hypergeometric tests, and a repertoire-size bias correction was applied to TCR pairs. In a later analysis, false discovery rates were estimated by permuting HLA or CMV assignments 20 times. A later analysis grouped co-occurring TCRs with DBSCAN, adding TCRdist sequence similarity when clustering within HLA-allele-positive subsets. Co-occurrence clustering excluded repertoires with fewer than 30,000 or more than 120,000 public chains, plus five with anomalous nucleotide sharing. Here the immuneACCESS table is served through TCRdb, limited to in-frame sequences with V and J called. Missing clones are a known gap in these copies; in checked studies unresolved V genes cover under half, and the rest lacks a known reason. The V and J calls and clone size were taken over from that table, and D and trimming were inferred from the DNA. The sample contains 150,000 or so clones, about four fifths of them found a single time. The ten top clones hold roughly 4.9% of the sample.

In total, just over 650 healthy bone marrow donors made up the cohort. Cohort members were all nominally healthy when sampled, although unrecorded immune exposures were likely present. The donor was CMV seropositive and was included in the group of approximately 310 seropositive cohort members. Each donor provided a peripheral blood sample, and peripheral blood mononuclear cells were used for TCR beta sequencing. The Qiagen DNeasy Blood Extraction Kit was used to extract genomic DNA from the blood cell samples. The chain joins TRBV27 to TRBJ1-2; 9 bases in between match TRBD1. The TCR originated in a young woman in good health and CMV-seropositive. Sequenced input: PBMCs. The DNA sequence follows: TGTGCCAGCAGTAACAGGGGGCTGGACTATGGCTACACCTTC. Translation gives CASSNRGLDYGYTF.